The 29 T cell receptor delta chains below were found in one sample sequenced in a study of gamma-delta T cells after stem cell transplantation. TCRdb re-called clones from the RT-PCR reads using CATT. The table includes roughly 2,000 delta-chain clones, over 5.5% detected once. The sample comprised gamma-delta T cells. All receptors come from a human donor. It is not recorded whose cells these are; they may come from a transplant donor.

This clone was recorded a few times. The genes are TRDV2 and TRDJ1, with 9 nucleotides matching TRDD3. Germline V gives CDR1 GEAIGNYY, CDR2 EKD. CDR3 length: 16 residues. Losses at the gene ends were 4 bases for V and 0 bases for J; bases not matched to a gene: 8. CDR3 nucleotides: TGTGCCTGTGAGGGATTGGGGGATAGGTACACCGATAAACTCATCTTT. It yields the protein CACEGLGDRYTDKLIF.

This clone rates as medium-sized (0.01 to 0.1%). The chain uses TRDV2 and TRDJ1; D is possibly TRDD3 (6 bases). V lost 1 base and J lost 3, with 20 bases in between. The germline CDR1 and CDR2 sequences are GEAIGNYY and EKD. CDR3 length equals 17 residues. The DNA for the CDR3 is TGTGCCTGTGACACGCTGGGGATCTCTCGCGGGTCCGATAAACTCATCTTT. It specifies CACDTLGISRGSDKLIF.

This clone was detected a few times. At residue 6, the TCRdb protein and translated DNA are inconsistent; the protein given comes from the DNA. The chain is built from TRDV2 and TRDJ1, with 10 nucleotides matching TRDD3. The V segment lost 0 bases and the J segment 0 bases; nucleotides outside the gene matches: 9. The V gene's germline CDR1 is GEAIGNYY and CDR2 EKD. This CDR3 is built from 18 residues. DNA of the CDR3: TGTGCCTGTGACACCCCCAGTACTGGGGGATTTTACACCGATAAACTCATCTTT. This codes for CACDTPSTGGFYTDKLIF.

This clone is labeled medium-sized (0.01 to 0.1%). The chain uses TRDV2 and TRDJ1; D may be TRDD3 (6 bases). The V gene's germline CDR1 is GEAIGNYY and CDR2 EKD. This CDR3 spans 17 amino acids. V lost 3 bases and J 2 bases, leaving 21 bases between the germline ends. This chain's CDR3 is CACDPVGAIKVTDKLIF. For the CDR3, the DNA is TGTGCCTGTGACCCGGTGGGGGCCATAAAAGTAACCGATAAACTCATCTTT.

The sample holds a few counts of this clone. The protein given by TCRdb reflects a much larger clone and differs at residue 8 from this DNA's translation, likely from a read error; the protein shown is the DNA's translation. The CDR3: CACDILGADRGKLIF. For the CDR3, the DNA is TGTGCCTGTGACATACTGGGGGCAGATCGGGGAAAACTCATCTTT. The chain has TRDV2 and TRDJ1; 8 bases match TRDD3. Germline CDR1 is GEAIGNYY and CDR2 is EKD. CDR3 size: 15 residues. Trimming at V came to 2 bases and at J to 8 bases, leaving 12 bases not matched to a gene.

In this sample, this clone is medium-sized (0.01 to 0.1%). The V gene is TRDV2, the J gene TRDJ1; TRDD3 agrees at 13 bases. CDR1 and CDR2 from the germline V gene are GEAIGNYY and EKD. J was trimmed by 0 bases and V by 0 bases; bases with no gene match: 18. This CDR3 is 22 amino acids long. CDR3 in DNA: TGTGCCTGTGACACCGTGGCTGATAAAGCCCTTACTGGGGGATACGACACCGATAAACTCATCTTT. It is translated as CACDTVADKALTGGYDTDKLIF.

This clone turned up a few times. The protein held in TCRdb is that of a much larger clone and does not match this DNA's translation at residue 3, likely because of a read error; the protein shown is translated from the DNA. The genes are TRDV2 and TRDJ1; the match to TRDD3 covers 8 bases. There are 15 residues in the CDR3. Germline loops: CDR1 GEAIGNYY, CDR2 EKD. The CDR3 loop reads CARDAWGTYTDKLIF. As DNA, the CDR3 is TGTGCCCGTGACGCCTGGGGGACATACACCGATAAACTCATCTTT.

About this clone itself: This may stem from a read error, because a much larger clone lies one nucleotide away. V gene TRDV2 combines with J gene TRDJ1, with 12 positions matching TRDD3. Germline CDR1 is GEAIGNYY and CDR2 is EKD. The CDR3 is 21 amino acids. The chain's CDR3 is CACDTITILGDTAPYTVKLIF. DNA of the CDR3: TGTGCCTGTGACACAATTACAATACTGGGGGATACTGCCCCGTACACCGTTAAACTCATCTTT.

This clone was recorded a few times. This may arise from a read error, as a much more abundant clone is one base away. Other DNA sequences in this sample translate to the same CDR3. The rearrangement links TRDV2 to TRDJ1; TRDD3 matches 10 bases. The CDR3 spans 19 residues. Germline V gene sequence: CDR1 GEAIGNYY, CDR2 EKD. The CDR3, as DNA: TGTGCCTGTGACACCCTAGCTGGGGGATATGACGGGGTTGGCGATAAACTTATCTTT. Protein product: CACDTLAGGYDGVGDKLIF.

In its sample, this clone ranks as medium-sized. Other nucleotide sequences from this sample produce the same CDR3. The gene calls are TRDV2 and TRDJ1, with a tentative D call TRDD3 (6 bases). V lost 0 bases and J lost 0, with 19 bases in between. Germline V lookup: CDR1 GEAIGNYY, CDR2 EKD. The length of the CDR3 is 18 residues. As DNA, the CDR3 is TGTGCCTGTGACACCATCGGCAATGGGGGCCCGGACACCGATAAACTCATCTTT. It codes for CACDTIGNGGPDTDKLIF.

Only a few counts were recorded for this clone. TCRdb's protein, taken from a much larger clone, differs from this DNA's translation at residue 7, likely owing to a read error; the protein displayed comes from the DNA. The rearrangement joins TRDV2 to TRDJ1, with D perhaps TRDD3 (5 bases). The V gene lost 1 base and the J gene lost 2 bases, with 28 bases spanning the gap. From germline, CDR1 is GEAIGNYY and CDR2 EKD. This CDR3 is 20 amino acids long. CDR3 protein: CACDTLTISIRDPLTDKLIF. DNA of the CDR3: TGTGCCTGTGACACTCTAACCATTTCGATCCGGGATCCCCTGACCGATAAACTCATCTTT.

In the case of this clone: Since a much larger clone is just one base distant, this may be a read error. CDR3 sequence (DNA): TGTGCCTGTGACAAGAGCAATCGGTGGGGGATACGCGATTCCTGGGACACCCGACAGATGTTTTTC. Protein: CACDKSNRWGIRDSWDTRQMFF. The chain employs TRDV2 and TRDJ3, with 11 positions matching TRDD3. The length of the CDR3 is 22 residues. The trim removed 2 bases at V and 1 base at J, leaving 15 bases unmatched. Germline lookup yields CDR1 GEAIGNYY and CDR2 EKD.

There are a few counts of this clone. The V gene is TRDV2, the J gene TRDJ1; 11 positions agree with TRDD3. The germline gives CDR1 GEAIGNYY, CDR2 EKD. V lost 0 bases and J lost 1; bases outside the gene matches: 18. The CDR3 consists of 21 residues. CDR3 loop: CACDTLFEFVLGDRGTDKLIF. The CDR3 region has the DNA TGTGCCTGTGACACCTTATTCGAATTTGTACTGGGGGATAGAGGCACCGATAAACTCATCTTT.

In its sample, this clone ranks as medium-sized (0.01 to 0.1%). This sequence joins TRDV2 and TRDJ1; 10 bases are a match to TRDD3. The germline V gene has CDR1 GEAIGNYY and CDR2 EKD. With 3 bases clipped from V and 2 bases from J, the junction kept 8 bases outside the gene matches. The CDR3 covers 16 residues. CDR3 sequence reads: CACDSVLLGDTDKLIF. DNA for the CDR3: TGTGCCTGTGACTCCGTCTTACTGGGGGATACCGATAAACTCATCTTT.

On this clone itself: This likely stems from a read error, as it lies one base from a far larger clone. The sample carries other DNA sequences with the same CDR3. J is TRDJ1 and V is TRDV2; 9 bases match TRDD3. V gave up 0 bases and J gave up 3 bases; unmatched junction bases: 13. CDR1 GEAIGNYY and CDR2 EKD come from the germline V gene. CDR3 length: 18 amino acids. CDR3 loop: CACDTVSWAGGYSDKLIF. CDR3 DNA sequence: TGTGCCTGTGACACCGTTTCCTGGGCCGGGGGATACTCCGATAAACTCATCTTT.

Concerning this clone: This could be a read error, since a much larger clone is one nucleotide away. The sample has other DNA sequences that encode this CDR3 too. This chain uses TRDV2 with TRDJ1; the D gene is possibly TRDD3 (6 bases). Trimming cost V 0 bases and J 0 bases, with 19 bases left between them. The CDR3 covers 18 residues. Germline CDR1 GEAIGNYY, CDR2 EKD. CDR3 amino acids: CACDTLRGGYGYTDKLIF. CDR3 nucleotide sequence: TGTGCCTGTGACACCCTCCGTGGGGGGTACGGATACACCGATAAACTCATCTTT.

By share of the sample, this clone is large. V gene TRDV2 combines with J gene TRDJ1; 9 bases align to TRDD3. The germline V gene has CDR1 GEAIGNYY and CDR2 EKD. The CDR3 consists of 16 residues. V was clipped by 3 bases and J by 0 bases; unmatched bases: 7. CDR3 loop: CACDRLGELNTDKLIF. The CDR3, as DNA: TGTGCCTGTGACCGACTGGGGGAACTGAACACCGATAAACTCATCTTT.

By frequency in the sample, this clone is medium-sized. The chain recombines TRDV2 with TRDJ1; no clear D gene. Germline assignment: CDR1 GEAIGNYY and CDR2 EKD. CDR3 length: 13 amino acids. The germline V and J ends were trimmed by 3 bases and 4 bases, with 11 bases remaining between them. Here the CDR3 DNA reads TGTGCCTGTGACCCCCTTAACTTCGATAAACTCATCTTT. Amino acid sequence: CACDPLNFDKLIF.

This clone was counted only a few times. A single base is all that separates this from a far larger clone, so a read error is likely. The chain employs TRDV2 and TRDJ1, with 9 bases that match TRDD3. Germline CDR1 is GEAIGNYY and CDR2 is EKD. This CDR3 comprises 15 residues. The CDR3, as DNA: TGTGCCTGTGAGGGATTGGGGGATATCTCCGATAAACCCATCTTT. Protein: CACEGLGDISDKPIF.

This clone was counted only a few times. A read error likely explains why the TCRdb protein, taken from a much larger clone, differs from this DNA's translation at residue 11; the protein shown is translated from the DNA. The chain is built from TRDV2 and TRDJ1; D perhaps matches TRDD3 (6 bases). This CDR3 is 20 amino acids long. Trimming cost V 0 bases and J 0 bases, with 25 bases left between them. Germline CDR1 GEAIGNYY, CDR2 EKD. This chain's CDR3 is CACDTLSGGRLLSDTDKLIF. DNA of the CDR3: TGTGCCTGTGACACCTTATCCGGGGGACGACTACTGAGTGACACCGATAAACTCATCTTT.

About this clone itself: This may be a read error, as it is one base from a much larger clone. This chain uses TRDV2 with TRDJ3, with 12 positions matching TRDD3. Germline loops: CDR1 GEAIGNYY, CDR2 EKD. The CDR3 contains 22 residues. The CDR3 spells CACDPILGDTPTSPWGTRQMFF. CDR3 DNA: TGTGCCTGTGACCCGATACTGGGGGATACACCTACTTCACCCTGGGGCACCCGACAGATGTTTTTC.

This clone is judged medium-sized (0.01 to 0.1%). V usage is TRDV2 and J usage is TRDJ1; D gene uncertain. Germline CDR1 reads GEAIGNYY; CDR2 reads EKD. The CDR3 is made up of 16 amino acids. V was shortened by 1 base and J by 1 base, with 15 bases between the two germline ends. The CDR3 DNA sequence: TGTGCCTGTGACACTGTGGGCCTGGCGGCCACCGATAAACTCATCTTT. Translating gives CACDTVGLAATDKLIF.

This clone came up a few times. TCRdb's protein, taken from a much larger clone, differs from this DNA's translation at residue 3, likely owing to a read error; the protein displayed comes from the DNA. The chain has TRDV2 and TRDJ3; 11 positions match TRDD3. The length of the CDR3 is 20 residues. The germline CDR1 and CDR2 sequences are GEAIGNYY and EKD. In nucleotides, the CDR3 is TGTGCCCGTGACACCGGATGGGGGATACGCCACTCCTGGGACACCCGACAGATGTTTTTC. Its translation: CARDTGWGIRHSWDTRQMFF.

This clone is medium-sized in the sample. A much larger clone sits a single nucleotide away, making a read error possible. This sequence joins TRDV2 and TRDJ1; 7 nucleotides agree with TRDD3. Germline loops: CDR1 GEAIGNYY, CDR2 EKD. Trimming at V came to 1 base and at J to 3 bases, leaving 10 bases not matched to a gene. There are 16 residues in the CDR3. The CDR3 DNA reads as TGTGCCTGTGACACGCTGGGGGCTATCGTCGCCGATAAACTCATCTTT. It specifies CACDTLGAIVADKLIF.

This clone is termed medium-sized. Other nucleotide sequences in the sample specify the same CDR3. The chain has TRDV2 and TRDJ1; 9 bases line up with TRDD3. The CDR3 runs 16 residues. Germline CDR1 reads GEAIGNYY; CDR2 reads EKD. V trimming: 0 bases; J trimming: 0 bases; junction bases outside the gene matches: 4. CDR3 bases: TGTGCCTGTGACACCTTACTGGGGGAAAACACCGATAAACTCATCTTT. Translating gives CACDTLLGENTDKLIF.

A remark on this clone: Other DNA sequences within the sample encode an identical CDR3. V usage is TRDV2 and J usage is TRDJ1, with 7 nucleotides matching TRDD3. Germline trimming cut 2 bases from V and 1 base from J; bases unmatched to any gene: 21. CDR3 length: 20 amino acids. Germline CDR1 and CDR2: GEAIGNYY and EKD. The CDR3 here is CACDILSSPQGDLFTDKLIF. CDR3 DNA sequence: TGTGCCTGTGACATCCTTTCTTCCCCACAGGGGGATTTATTCACCGATAAACTCATCTTT.

This clone was observed a few times. The chain couples TRDV2 to TRDJ1; 12 bases map to TRDD3. V lost 2 bases and J lost 6; bases outside the gene matches: 6. Germline CDR1 reads GEAIGNYY; CDR2 reads EKD. The CDR3 has 15 residues. As DNA, the CDR3 is TGTGCCTGTGACATCTTACTGGGGGATACCTATAAACTCATCTTT. Residues: CACDILLGDTYKLIF.

By sample share, this clone is large. The sample holds other DNA sequences that translate to the same CDR3. This sequence joins TRDV2 and TRDJ1, with D maybe TRDD3 (5 bases). The CDR3 has 18 amino acids. Trimming removed 1 base at V and 0 bases at J, with 20 bases between. The germline V gene has CDR1 GEAIGNYY and CDR2 EKD. CDR3 region: CACDTLTGVRGYTDKLIF. The CDR3, as DNA: TGTGCCTGTGACACATTAACGGGGGTTCGCGGGTACACCGATAAACTCATCTTT.

About this clone itself: A read error is possible here, since a much larger clone lies one base away. The rearrangement links TRDV2 to TRDJ3; 9 bases agree with TRDD3. J lost 5 bases, V lost 4 bases, and 14 bases had no gene match. The CDR3 spans 19 residues. The germline CDR1 and CDR2 sequences are GEAIGNYY and EKD. The CDR3 sequence: CACDKAGGLATRDTRQMFF. The DNA for the CDR3 is TGTGCCTGTGATAAAGCTGGGGGATTGGCCACCCGGGACACCCGACAGATGTTTTTC.